The rows below give T cell receptor beta chains drawn from one sample of a study of blood T cell repertoires in COVID-19. The protocol was immunoSEQ multiplex PCR, while the TCRdb copy is restricted to in-frame clones and leaves out a portion. The sample holds under 350,000 clones; around 92% are singletons and the top ten take under 2.5%. Sequencing was carried out using PBMCs or T cells enriched from blood (not recorded which). The receptors derive from a woman in her sixties or seventies who had recovered from COVID-19. Each CDR3 is given with its conserved first and last residue. Each record gives: D gene, J gene, V gene, clone size, CDR3 DNA, CDR3 protein. The D gene is left open where the match is weak. The size of a clone is reported for some rows only, either as once, few or many, or as a class for expanded clones.

d_gene: .
j_gene: TRBJ1-5
v_gene: TRBV2
abundance: .
CDR3nt: TGTGCCAGCAAGGGGGGGCCGAGCAATCAGCCCCAGCATTTT
CDR3aa: CASKGGPSNQPQHF

d_gene: .
j_gene: TRBJ2-7
v_gene: TRBV6-2/TRBV6-3
abundance: few
CDR3nt: TGTGCCAGCAGTTACCTCGTTTCCTACGAGCAGTACTTC
CDR3aa: CASSYLVSYEQYF

d_gene: TRBD2
j_gene: TRBJ2-7
v_gene: TRBV5-5
abundance: .
CDR3nt: TGTGCCAGCAGCCCTAGCGGGGGGCTTTCCTACGAGCAGTACTTC
CDR3aa: CASSPSGGLSYEQYF

d_gene: .
j_gene: TRBJ2-7
v_gene: TRBV6-1
abundance: .
CDR3nt: TGTGCCAGCAGTGACAGCCGGGGCTACGAGCAGTACTTC
CDR3aa: CASSDSRGYEQYF

d_gene: .
j_gene: TRBJ2-7
v_gene: TRBV12-3/TRBV12-4
abundance: .
CDR3nt: TGTGCCAGCAGTATCCCCCCGAGCTACGAGCAGTACTTC
CDR3aa: CASSIPPSYEQYF

d_gene: TRBD1
j_gene: TRBJ1-6
v_gene: TRBV3-1/TRBV3-2
abundance: .
CDR3nt: TGTGCCAGCAGCCAAGGCCCACCCGGGACAGGGTACTCACCCCTCCACTTT
CDR3aa: CASSQGPPGTGYSPLHF

d_gene: .
j_gene: TRBJ2-1
v_gene: TRBV18
abundance: .
CDR3nt: TGTGCCAGCTCACCTCCCCCGGCGGGCAATGAGCAGTTCTTC
CDR3aa: CASSPPPAGNEQFF

d_gene: TRBD1
j_gene: TRBJ1-2
v_gene: TRBV29-1
abundance: .
CDR3nt: TGCAGCGCCCGACAGGGCAATGGCTACACCTTC
CDR3aa: CSARQGNGYTF

d_gene: TRBD2
j_gene: TRBJ2-1
v_gene: TRBV3-1/TRBV3-2
abundance: .
CDR3nt: TGTGCCAGCAGCCATAGCGGGATTCCCAATGAGCAGTTCTTC
CDR3aa: CASSHSGIPNEQFF

d_gene: .
j_gene: TRBJ2-1
v_gene: TRBV21-1
abundance: .
CDR3nt: TGTGCCAGCAAAACAGGGGGGTTCTTC
CDR3aa: CASKTGGFF

d_gene: TRBD1
j_gene: TRBJ1-2
v_gene: TRBV28
abundance: .
CDR3nt: TGTGCCAGCAGGGACAGGGGCCAAGCTAACTATGGCTACACCTTC
CDR3aa: CASRDRGQANYGYTF

d_gene: .
j_gene: TRBJ1-2
v_gene: TRBV27
abundance: .
CDR3nt: TGTGCCAGCAGTTCCAGGGTCGATGGCTACACCTTC
CDR3aa: CASSSRVDGYTF

d_gene: TRBD1
j_gene: TRBJ1-2
v_gene: TRBV19
abundance: .
CDR3nt: TGTGCCAGTAGTACGCCGGGACAGGGCTATGGCTACACCTTC
CDR3aa: CASSTPGQGYGYTF

d_gene: TRBD1
j_gene: TRBJ1-2
v_gene: TRBV7-2
abundance: .
CDR3nt: TGTGCCAGCAGCCCCCGGGACAGTCGTGCCTATGGCTACACCTTC
CDR3aa: CASSPRDSRAYGYTF

d_gene: TRBD2
j_gene: TRBJ2-1
v_gene: TRBV2
abundance: .
CDR3nt: TGTGCCAGCAGTAGACTAGCGGGAACTACTTACAATGAGCAGTTCTTC
CDR3aa: CASSRLAGTTYNEQFF

d_gene: .
j_gene: TRBJ1-1
v_gene: TRBV7-7
abundance: .
CDR3nt: TGTGCTAGCAGCTTAGCCCCCCCCATGAACACTGAAGCTTTCTTT
CDR3aa: CASSLAPPMNTEAFF

d_gene: TRBD2
j_gene: TRBJ2-1
v_gene: TRBV5-8
abundance: .
CDR3nt: TGTGCCAGCAGCTTGGAACTAGCGGGGAAGGGTGAGCAGTTCTTC
CDR3aa: CASSLELAGKGEQFF

d_gene: TRBD2
j_gene: TRBJ2-2
v_gene: TRBV7-2
abundance: .
CDR3nt: TGTGCCAGCAGGTCCCGGGGGGATAACACCGGGGAGCTGTTTTTT
CDR3aa: CASRSRGDNTGELFF

d_gene: .
j_gene: TRBJ2-1
v_gene: TRBV11-3
abundance: .
CDR3nt: TGTGCCAGCAGCTTCGGACAGCCATACAATGAGCAGTTCTTC
CDR3aa: CASSFGQPYNEQFF

d_gene: .
j_gene: TRBJ1-5
v_gene: TRBV5-1
abundance: .
CDR3nt: TGCGCCAGCAGCCCCCTAGCTGGGAGCAATCAGCCCCAGCATTTT
CDR3aa: CASSPLAGSNQPQHF

d_gene: TRBD2
j_gene: TRBJ2-1
v_gene: TRBV5-5
abundance: .
CDR3nt: TGTGCCAGCAGCTTGGGGACTAGCGGGGTCTCCTACAATGAGCAGTTCTTC
CDR3aa: CASSLGTSGVSYNEQFF

d_gene: .
j_gene: TRBJ1-5
v_gene: TRBV7-9
abundance: few
CDR3nt: TGTGCCAGCAGCTTAACTGGTAGCAATCAGCCCCAGCATTTT
CDR3aa: CASSLTGSNQPQHF

d_gene: TRBD1
j_gene: TRBJ2-5
v_gene: TRBV5-1
abundance: .
CDR3nt: TGCGCCAGCAGCTTGGTCACAGGGGGCGAGACCCAGTACTTC
CDR3aa: CASSLVTGGETQYF

d_gene: TRBD1
j_gene: TRBJ1-5
v_gene: TRBV10-3
abundance: .
CDR3nt: TGTGCCATCAGTGGGATAGGGGGCGGTCAGCCCCAGCATTTT
CDR3aa: CAISGIGGGQPQHF

d_gene: TRBD2
j_gene: TRBJ2-1
v_gene: TRBV7-9
abundance: .
CDR3nt: TGTGCCAGCAGAGACGGACTAGCGGCCTACAATGAGCAGTTCTTC
CDR3aa: CASRDGLAAYNEQFF

d_gene: .
j_gene: TRBJ2-1
v_gene: TRBV11-3
abundance: .
CDR3nt: TGTGCCAGCAGCTTAGTCGCGTCTAGTGTTGCCTACAATGAGCAGTTCTTC
CDR3aa: CASSLVASSVAYNEQFF

d_gene: TRBD2
j_gene: TRBJ2-1
v_gene: TRBV5-1
abundance: .
CDR3nt: TGCGCCAGCAGCTTGTGGGATAGCGGGGGCTACAATGAGCAGTTCTTC
CDR3aa: CASSLWDSGGYNEQFF

d_gene: .
j_gene: TRBJ1-1
v_gene: TRBV9
abundance: few
CDR3nt: TGTGCCAGCAGCGTGCAGGTGAACACTGAAGCTTTCTTT
CDR3aa: CASSVQVNTEAFF

d_gene: TRBD2
j_gene: TRBJ2-1
v_gene: TRBV9
abundance: .
CDR3nt: TGTGCCAGCAGTGGGACTAGTAATGAGCAGTTCTTC
CDR3aa: CASSGTSNEQFF

d_gene: TRBD1
j_gene: TRBJ1-2
v_gene: TRBV19
abundance: .
CDR3nt: TGTGCCAGTAGTATCCGGACAGGAGACTATGGCTACACCTTC
CDR3aa: CASSIRTGDYGYTF

d_gene: TRBD2
j_gene: TRBJ2-3
v_gene: TRBV7-2
abundance: .
CDR3nt: TGTGCCAGCAGGGAGAGCGGGGGGGCCTCGGGTACGCAGTATTTT
CDR3aa: CASRESGGASGTQYF

d_gene: .
j_gene: TRBJ2-5
v_gene: TRBV4-1
abundance: .
CDR3nt: TGCGCCAGCAGCCTGGACCCGGGGTACCAAGAGACCCAGTACTTC
CDR3aa: CASSLDPGYQETQYF

d_gene: TRBD2
j_gene: TRBJ2-1
v_gene: TRBV11-2
abundance: .
CDR3nt: TGTGCCAGCAGCTTAGTTCTAGCGGGGGGTCCGGTATCCTACAATGAGCAGTTCTTC
CDR3aa: CASSLVLAGGPVSYNEQFF

d_gene: .
j_gene: TRBJ2-7
v_gene: TRBV4-1
abundance: .
CDR3nt: TGCGCCAGCAGCCAAGTTGCCGGAGAGACCTACGAGCAGTACTTC
CDR3aa: CASSQVAGETYEQYF

d_gene: TRBD1
j_gene: TRBJ2-5
v_gene: TRBV2
abundance: .
CDR3nt: TGTGCCAGCAGCTTTTTGACAGGGGCAGGAGAGACCCAGTACTTC
CDR3aa: CASSFLTGAGETQYF

d_gene: .
j_gene: TRBJ2-7
v_gene: TRBV5-4
abundance: .
CDR3nt: TGTGCCAGCAGCTTGCGTGCAGGCACCTACGAGCAGTACTTC
CDR3aa: CASSLRAGTYEQYF